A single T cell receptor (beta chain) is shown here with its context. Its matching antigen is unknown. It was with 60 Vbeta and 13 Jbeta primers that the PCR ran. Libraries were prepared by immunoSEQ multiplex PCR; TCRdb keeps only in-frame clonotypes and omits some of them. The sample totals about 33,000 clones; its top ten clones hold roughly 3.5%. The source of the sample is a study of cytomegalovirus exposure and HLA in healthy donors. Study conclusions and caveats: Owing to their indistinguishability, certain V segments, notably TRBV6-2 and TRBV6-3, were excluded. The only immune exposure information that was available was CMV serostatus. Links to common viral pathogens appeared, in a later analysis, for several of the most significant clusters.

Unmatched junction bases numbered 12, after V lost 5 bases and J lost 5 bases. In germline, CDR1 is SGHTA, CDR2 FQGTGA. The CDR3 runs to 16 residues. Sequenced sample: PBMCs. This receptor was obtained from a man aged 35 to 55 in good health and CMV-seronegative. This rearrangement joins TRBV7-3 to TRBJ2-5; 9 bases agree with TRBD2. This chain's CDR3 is CASSLGASGMGETQYF. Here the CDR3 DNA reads TGTGCCAGCAGCCTTGGGGCTAGCGGGATGGGGGAGACCCAGTACTTC.